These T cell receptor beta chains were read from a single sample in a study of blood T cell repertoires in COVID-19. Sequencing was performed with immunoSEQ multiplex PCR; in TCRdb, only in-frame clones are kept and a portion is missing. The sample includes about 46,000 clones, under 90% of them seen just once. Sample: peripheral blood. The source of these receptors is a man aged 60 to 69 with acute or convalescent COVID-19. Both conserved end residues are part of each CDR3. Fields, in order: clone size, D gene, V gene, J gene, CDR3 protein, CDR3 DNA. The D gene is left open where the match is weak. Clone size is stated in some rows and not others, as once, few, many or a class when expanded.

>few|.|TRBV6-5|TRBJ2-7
CASTWRGSEQYF
TGTGCCAGCACCTGGAGGGGTTCCGAGCAGTACTTC
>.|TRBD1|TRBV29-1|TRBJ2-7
CSVDGQGDPYEQYF
TGCAGCGTTGATGGACAGGGGGATCCCTACGAGCAGTACTTC
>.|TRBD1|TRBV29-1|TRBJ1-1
CSVMGTGETEAFF
TGCAGCGTCATGGGGACAGGGGAGACTGAAGCTTTCTTT
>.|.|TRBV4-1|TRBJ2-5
CASSSTGGETQYF
TGCGCCAGCAGCTCAACAGGCGGAGAGACCCAGTACTTC
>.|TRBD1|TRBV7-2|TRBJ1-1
CASSLDRDVRTEAFF
TGTGCCAGCAGCTTGGACAGGGATGTAAGGACTGAAGCTTTCTTT
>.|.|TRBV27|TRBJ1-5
CASSLAVSFLYSNQPQHF
TGTGCCAGCAGTTTAGCTGTGAGTTTTCTTTATAGCAATCAGCCCCAGCATTTT
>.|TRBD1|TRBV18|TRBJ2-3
CASSPPDRLSTDTQYF
TGTGCCAGCTCACCACCGGACAGGCTCAGCACAGATACGCAGTATTTT
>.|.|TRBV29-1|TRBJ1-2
CSVEDGQVSSYTF
TGCAGCGTTGAAGATGGCCAGGTCTCGAGCTACACCTTC
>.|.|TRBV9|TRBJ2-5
CASSVAGEETQYF
TGTGCCAGCAGCGTAGCGGGGGAAGAGACCCAGTACTTC
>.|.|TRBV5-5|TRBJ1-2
CASSPGSYLYTF
TGTGCCAGCAGCCCCGGGAGCTACCTATACACCTTC
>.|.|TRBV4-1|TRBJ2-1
CASSQAGLINEQFF
TGCGCCAGCAGCCAAGCAGGACTCATCAATGAGCAGTTCTTC
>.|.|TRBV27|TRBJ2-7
CASSFRGNHEQYF
TGTGCCAGCAGTTTTCGGGGGAATCACGAGCAGTACTTC
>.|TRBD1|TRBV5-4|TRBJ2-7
CASSLGQGASEQYF
TGTGCCAGCAGCTTAGGACAGGGGGCATCCGAGCAGTACTTC
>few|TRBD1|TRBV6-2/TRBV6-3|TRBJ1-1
CASSYTGDTEAFF
TGTGCCAGCAGTTATACAGGGGACACTGAAGCTTTCTTT
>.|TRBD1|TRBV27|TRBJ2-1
CASSPLQTGMPYNEQFF
TGTGCCAGCAGTCCACTTCAGACAGGGATGCCCTACAATGAGCAGTTCTTC
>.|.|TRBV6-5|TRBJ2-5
CASSYQIQGTETQYF
TGTGCCAGCAGTTACCAAATACAGGGAACAGAGACCCAGTACTTC
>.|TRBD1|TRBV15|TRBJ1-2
CATSREDRGGGYTF
TGTGCCACCAGCAGAGAGGACAGGGGAGGCGGCTACACCTTC
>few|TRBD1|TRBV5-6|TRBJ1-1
CASSFETGRNTEAFF
TGTGCCAGCAGCTTCGAGACAGGGCGGAACACTGAAGCTTTCTTT
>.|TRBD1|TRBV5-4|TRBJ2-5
CASSPSTGGGETQYF
TGTGCCAGCAGCCCCTCAACAGGGGGCGGAGAGACCCAGTACTTC
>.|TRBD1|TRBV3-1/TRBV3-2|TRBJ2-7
CASSQEATGGQGNYEQYF
TGTGCCAGCAGCCAAGAAGCTACGGGGGGACAGGGTAACTACGAGCAGTACTTC
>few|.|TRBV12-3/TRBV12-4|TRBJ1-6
CASNTNRDSPLHF
TGTGCCAGCAACACAAACAGGGATTCACCCCTCCACTTT
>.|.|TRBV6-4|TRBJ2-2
CASSAQAPNTGELFF
TGTGCCAGCAGCGCCCAGGCGCCGAACACCGGGGAGCTGTTTTTT
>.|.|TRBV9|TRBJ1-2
CASSVGTGAGYGYTF
TGTGCCAGCAGCGTAGGAACCGGCGCAGGGTATGGCTACACCTTC
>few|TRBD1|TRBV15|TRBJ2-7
CATSRDAGTGNHEQYF
TGTGCCACCAGCAGAGATGCCGGGACAGGGAACCACGAGCAGTACTTC
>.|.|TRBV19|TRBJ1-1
CATRNQGTLNTEAFF
TGTGCCACCCGGAACCAGGGTACCCTGAACACTGAAGCTTTCTTT
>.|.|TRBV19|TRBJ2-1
CASSFIGQGFYNEQFF
TGTGCCAGTAGTTTTATCGGCCAGGGGTTCTACAATGAGCAGTTCTTC
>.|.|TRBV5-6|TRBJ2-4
CASSLEGGAKNIQYF
TGTGCCAGCAGCTTGGAAGGGGGAGCCAAAAACATTCAGTACTTC
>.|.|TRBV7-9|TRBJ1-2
CASSAEGVGIYGYTF
TGTGCCAGCAGCGCTGAGGGTGTGGGGATCTATGGCTACACCTTC
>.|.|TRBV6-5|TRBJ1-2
CASSSLRNYGYTF
TGTGCCAGCAGTAGTTTGAGGAACTATGGCTACACCTTC
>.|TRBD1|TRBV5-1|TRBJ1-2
CASSVDQTGNYGYTF
TGCGCCAGCAGCGTTGATCAGACAGGGAACTATGGCTACACCTTC
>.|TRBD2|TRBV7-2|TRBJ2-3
CASSLAAGSSDTQYF
TGTGCCAGCAGCTTAGCAGCGGGGAGTTCAGATACGCAGTATTTT
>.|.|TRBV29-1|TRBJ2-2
CSVAQGNTGELFF
TGCAGCGTTGCTCAGGGGAACACCGGGGAGCTGTTTTTT
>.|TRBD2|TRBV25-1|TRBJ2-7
CASSELGEGQYF
TGTGCCAGCAGTGAATTAGGGGAGGGGCAGTACTTC
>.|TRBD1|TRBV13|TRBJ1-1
CASSPDRGEAFF
TGTGCCAGCAGTCCAGACAGGGGGGAAGCTTTCTTT
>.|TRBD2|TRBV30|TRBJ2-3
CAWRPPPGAGSPDTQYF
TGTGCCTGGAGACCTCCCCCGGGAGCGGGGTCGCCAGATACGCAGTATTTT
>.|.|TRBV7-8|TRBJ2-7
CASSLETGNRYEQYF
TGTGCCAGCAGCTTAGAAACAGGGAATAGGTACGAGCAGTACTTC
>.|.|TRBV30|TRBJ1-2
CAWSVGVYGYTF
TGTGCCTGGAGTGTGGGAGTTTACGGCTACACCTTC
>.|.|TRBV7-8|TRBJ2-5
CASSPKQGKETQYF
TGTGCCAGCAGCCCCAAGCAGGGTAAAGAGACCCAGTACTTC
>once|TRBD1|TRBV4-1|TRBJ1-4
CASRSGPGQDNEKLFF
TGCGCCAGCAGGTCGGGTCCGGGACAGGATAATGAAAAACTGTTTTTT
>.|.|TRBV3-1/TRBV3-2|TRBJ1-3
CASSQESNSGNTIYF
TGTGCCAGCAGCCAAGAGTCCAACTCTGGAAACACCATATATTTT
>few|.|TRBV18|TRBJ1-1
CASSPLPGTNTEAFF
TGTGCCAGCTCACCACTCCCGGGAACGAACACTGAAGCTTTCTTT
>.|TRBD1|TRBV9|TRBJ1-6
CASSQGQDNSPLHF
TGTGCCAGCAGCCAGGGACAGGATAATTCACCCCTCCACTTT
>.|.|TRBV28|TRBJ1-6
CASSLAELRNSPLHF
TGTGCCAGCAGTTTGGCGGAGTTGAGGAATTCACCCCTCCACTTT
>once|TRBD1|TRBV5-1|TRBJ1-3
CASRAGPDRGFSGNTIYF
TGCGCCAGCCGCGCGGGCCCGGACAGGGGGTTCTCTGGAAACACCATATATTTT
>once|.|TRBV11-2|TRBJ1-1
CASSSDSYRAFF
TGTGCCAGCAGCTCCGACAGTTATAGAGCTTTCTTT
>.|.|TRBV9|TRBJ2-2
CASSVGGGNTGELFF
TGTGCCAGCAGCGTAGGGGGAGGGAACACCGGGGAGCTGTTTTTT
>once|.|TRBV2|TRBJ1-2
CASVVSVNGYTF
TGTGCCAGCGTGGTATCGGTTAATGGCTACACCTTC
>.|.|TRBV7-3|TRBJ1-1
CASSLMGSDTEAFF
TGTGCCAGCAGCTTAATGGGCTCGGACACTGAAGCTTTCTTT
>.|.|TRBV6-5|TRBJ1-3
CASRQGSGNTIYF
TGTGCCAGCCGGCAGGGGTCTGGAAACACCATATATTTT
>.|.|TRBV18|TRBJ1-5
CASSLGEGGNQPQHF
TGTGCCAGCTCACTAGGGGAGGGAGGCAATCAGCCCCAGCATTTT
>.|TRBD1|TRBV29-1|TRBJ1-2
CSVEDWGQTYGYTF
TGCAGCGTTGAAGATTGGGGACAGACCTATGGCTACACCTTC
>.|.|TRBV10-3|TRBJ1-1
CAISGLEFTEAFF
TGTGCCATCAGTGGCCTCGAGTTCACTGAAGCTTTCTTT
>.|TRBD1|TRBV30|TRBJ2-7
CAWSLTAWTGVSYEQYF
TGTGCCTGGAGTCTTACCGCCTGGACAGGGGTTTCCTACGAGCAGTACTTC
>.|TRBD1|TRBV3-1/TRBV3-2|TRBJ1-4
CASSQDRDRAEKLFF
TGTGCCAGCAGCCAAGATCGGGACAGGGCGGAAAAACTGTTTTTT
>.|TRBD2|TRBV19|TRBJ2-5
CASSIAGGQETQYF
TGTGCCAGTAGTATAGCGGGGGGGCAAGAGACCCAGTACTTC